This record covers a single T cell receptor (beta chain). Its antigen specificity is not known. The input lacks base qualities; no much larger clone sits a single base away. TCRbeta CDR3 regions were amplified from genomic DNA by means of the immunoSEQ Assay, a bias-controlled multiplex PCR. In the original analysis: The number of nucleated cells in each sample was estimated by amplification of reference gene primers within the assay. To quantify the absolute abundance of each unique TCRbeta CDR3 rearrangement, sequence reads were collapsed and filtered. For each sample, productive Simpson clonality was calculated as the square root of Simpson's diversity index over productive rearrangements. TCRdb re-hosts the immuneACCESS table, in-frame sequences only. Its copies lack some clones; in the studies checked, an unresolved V gene accounts for under half of them, and the cause for the rest is not known. V and J calls and clone size are copied from that table; D and trimming were computed from the DNA. The sample table shows 270,000 or so clones, and around four fifths are seen once. The top ten constitute more than 8% of the sample.

The sample belongs to a study of blood T cell repertoires in COVID-19 (TCRdb year 2020). In the study overall: The collaborator samples originated in the United States, Italy and Spain and spanned the acute and convalescent phases of COVID-19. The prospective study material was composed of cDNA or gDNA derived from T cells, B-cell-depleted T cells, or PBMCs. Subjects who had been exposed to COVID-19, were actively infected with it, or had recovered from it provided the deeply sampled blood TCRbeta repertoires that made up the dataset. The repertoires were released in a freely available public database intended as a resource for research on the immune response to SARS-CoV-2. The samples were drawn from two sources: the first 160 participants of the ongoing ImmuneRACE study, and some 1,300 subjects contributed by 6 global collaborators. A de-identified subject ID, COVID-19 status, age in years and sex were almost always included in the sample metadata. Where available, HLA class I and class II types were obtained from metadata supplied by the sample provider rather than from assay-based typing.

Paper-wide results and their limitations: Clinical and demographic metadata were provided uncurated, with the amount varying by source and participant.

Samples from volunteer blood donors who had recovered from COVID-19 were contributed by a second Seattle source. Each collaborating institution followed its own protocols to collect whole blood in K2EDTA tubes. Collaborator samples were shipped for TCRbeta analysis as frozen whole blood, isolated PBMCs, or DNA extracted from either sample type. Based on the germline V gene, the CDR1 and CDR2 sequences are MDHEN and SYDVKM. The cysteine opens and the phenylalanine closes a CDR3 of 15 amino acids. The CDR3 DNA has 45 bases and is translated from base 1. Trimming costs V 4 bases and J 1 base, and their ends lie 13 bases apart.

The clonotype comes from a woman aged 45 to 65 who had recovered from COVID-19. Sequences were obtained from peripheral blood. The chain employs TRBV28 and TRBJ1-1, and perhaps TRBD1 as D gene, on 5 matching bases. The nucleotide sequence is given as TGTGCCAGCAGTTCAGCCCCCGGGGGGAACACTGAAGCTTTCTTT. This codes for CASSSAPGGNTEAFF.